The entry below gives a single T cell receptor beta chain sequence along with its context. Antigen: not known. The team ran DNA from unsorted PBMCs on ten immunoSEQ deep assay plates for sequencing. Clones were sequenced by immunoSEQ multiplex PCR, and TCRdb holds only the in-frame ones, with some missing. The sample lists more than 400,000 clones; about 78% were seen once. HIV-negative, healthy adults without recent acute infections or vaccinations were the donors. The entry originates in a study of shared clonotypes between healthy human individuals. Study details: Donor ages ranged 18 to 49 years: a couple of women, a few men.

The CDR3 is made up of 15 amino acids. Trimming removed 3 bases from V and 1 base from J, with 10 bases in between. The germline gives CDR1 LGHNA, CDR2 YSLEER. Study-wide results and limits: Represented genetic and exposure-history diversity was restricted by having few donors.

This receptor was identified in a woman in her thirties or forties in good health. Some clones in this sample may be carry-over from other donors' samples. The sample was PBMCs. The chain couples TRBV4-3 to TRBJ2-1; tentatively, D is TRBD1 (7 bases). The CDR3 nucleotides read TGCGCCAGCAGCCAGGAGGGACAGTCCTACAATGAGCAGTTCTTC. It codes for CASSQEGQSYNEQFF.